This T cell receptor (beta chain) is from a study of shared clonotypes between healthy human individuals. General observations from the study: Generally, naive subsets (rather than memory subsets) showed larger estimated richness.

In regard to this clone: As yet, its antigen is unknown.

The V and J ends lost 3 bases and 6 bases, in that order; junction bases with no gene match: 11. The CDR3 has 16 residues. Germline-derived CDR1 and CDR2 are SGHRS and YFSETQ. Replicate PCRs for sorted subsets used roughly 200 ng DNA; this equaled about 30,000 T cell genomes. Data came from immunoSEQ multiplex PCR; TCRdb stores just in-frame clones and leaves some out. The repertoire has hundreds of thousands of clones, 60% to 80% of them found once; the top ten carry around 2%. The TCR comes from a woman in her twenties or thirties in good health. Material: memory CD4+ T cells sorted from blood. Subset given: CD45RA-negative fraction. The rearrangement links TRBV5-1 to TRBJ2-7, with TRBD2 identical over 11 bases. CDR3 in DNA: TGCGCCAGCAGCTCCTCCACTAGCGGGAGAAATCTCGAGCAGTACTTC. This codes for CASSSSTSGRNLEQYF. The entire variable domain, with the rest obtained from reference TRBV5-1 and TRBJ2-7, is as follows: KAGVTQTPRYLIKTRGQQVTLSCSPISGHRSVSWYQQTPGQGLQFLFEYFSETQRNKGNFPGRFSGRQFSNSRSEMNVSTLELGDSALYLCASSSSTSGRNLEQYFGPGTRLTVT.